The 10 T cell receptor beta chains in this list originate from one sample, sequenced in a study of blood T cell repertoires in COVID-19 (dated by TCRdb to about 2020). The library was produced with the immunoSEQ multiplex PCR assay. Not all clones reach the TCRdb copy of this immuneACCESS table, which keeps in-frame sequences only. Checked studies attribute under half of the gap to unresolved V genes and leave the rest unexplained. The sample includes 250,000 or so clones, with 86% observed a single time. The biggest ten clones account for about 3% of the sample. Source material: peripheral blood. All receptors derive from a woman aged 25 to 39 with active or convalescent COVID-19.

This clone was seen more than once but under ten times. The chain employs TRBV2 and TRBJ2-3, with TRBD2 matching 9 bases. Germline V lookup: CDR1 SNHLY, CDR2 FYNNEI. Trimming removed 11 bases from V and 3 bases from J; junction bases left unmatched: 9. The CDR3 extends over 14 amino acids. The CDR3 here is CAGFPGLATDTQYF. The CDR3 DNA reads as TGTGCCGGCTTTCCGGGACTAGCAACAGATACGCAGTATTTT.

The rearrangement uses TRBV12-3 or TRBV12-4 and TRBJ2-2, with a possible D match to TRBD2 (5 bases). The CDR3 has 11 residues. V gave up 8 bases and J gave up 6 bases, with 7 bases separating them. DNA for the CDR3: TGTGCCAGCCAGAGGGCCGGGGAGCTGTTTTTT. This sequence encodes CASQRAGELFF.

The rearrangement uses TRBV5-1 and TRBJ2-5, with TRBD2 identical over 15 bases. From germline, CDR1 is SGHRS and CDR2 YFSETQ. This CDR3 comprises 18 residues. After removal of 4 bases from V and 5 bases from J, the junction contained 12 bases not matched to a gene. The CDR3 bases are TGCGCCAGCAGCCGGTCCTTAGGACTAGCGGGGGGGCAGGAGACCCAGTACTTC. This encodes CASSRSLGLAGGQETQYF.

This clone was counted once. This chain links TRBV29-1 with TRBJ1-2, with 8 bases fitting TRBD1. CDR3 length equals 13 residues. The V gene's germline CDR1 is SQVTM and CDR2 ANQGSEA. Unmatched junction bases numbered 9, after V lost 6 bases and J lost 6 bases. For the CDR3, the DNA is TGCAGCGTCTCAGGGACAGGTCACGATGGCTACACCTTC. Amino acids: CSVSGTGHDGYTF.

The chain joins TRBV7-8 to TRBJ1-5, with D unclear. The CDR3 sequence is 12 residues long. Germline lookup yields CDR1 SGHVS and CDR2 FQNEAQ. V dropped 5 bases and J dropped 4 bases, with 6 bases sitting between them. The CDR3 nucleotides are TGTGCCAGCAGCGGCACAAATCAGCCCCAGCATTTT. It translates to CASSGTNQPQHF.

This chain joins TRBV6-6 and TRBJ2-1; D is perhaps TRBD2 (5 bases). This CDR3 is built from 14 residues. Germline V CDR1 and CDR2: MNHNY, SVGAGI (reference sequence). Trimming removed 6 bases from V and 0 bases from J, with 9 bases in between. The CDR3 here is CASSPGSSYNEQFF. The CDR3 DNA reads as TGTGCCAGCAGCCCTGGGAGCTCCTACAATGAGCAGTTCTTC.

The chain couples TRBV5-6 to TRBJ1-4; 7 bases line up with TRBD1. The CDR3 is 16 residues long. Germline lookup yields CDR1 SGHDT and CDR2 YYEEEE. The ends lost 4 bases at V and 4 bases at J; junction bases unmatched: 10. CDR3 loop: CASSTPGRGINEKLFF. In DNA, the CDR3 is TGTGCCAGCAGCACCCCAGGCAGGGGGATTAATGAAAAACTGTTTTTT.

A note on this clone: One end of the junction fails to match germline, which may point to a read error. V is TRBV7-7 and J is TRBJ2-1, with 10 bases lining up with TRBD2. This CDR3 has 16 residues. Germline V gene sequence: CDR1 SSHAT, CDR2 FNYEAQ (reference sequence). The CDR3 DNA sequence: TGTGCTAGCAGCTTAGAGAGCGGGGGGGGTTACAATGAGCAGTTCTTC. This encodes CASSLESGGGYNEQFF.

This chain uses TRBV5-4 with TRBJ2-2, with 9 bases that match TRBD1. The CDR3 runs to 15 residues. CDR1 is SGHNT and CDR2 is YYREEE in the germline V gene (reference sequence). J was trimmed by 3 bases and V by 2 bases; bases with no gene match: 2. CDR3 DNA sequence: TGTGCCAGCAGCTTACGGGACAGGGACACCGGGGAGCTGTTTTTT. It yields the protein CASSLRDRDTGELFF. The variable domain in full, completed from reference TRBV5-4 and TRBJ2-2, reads ETGVTQSPTHLIKTRGQQVTLRCSSQSGHNTVSWYQQALGQGPQFIFQYYREEENGRGNFPPRFSGLQFPNYSSELNVNALELDDSALYLCASSLRDRDTGELFFGEGSRLTVL.

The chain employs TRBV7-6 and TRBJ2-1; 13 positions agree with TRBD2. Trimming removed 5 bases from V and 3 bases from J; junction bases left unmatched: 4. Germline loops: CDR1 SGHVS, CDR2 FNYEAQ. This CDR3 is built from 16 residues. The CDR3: CASSPRLAGGYNEQFF. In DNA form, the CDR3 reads TGTGCCAGCAGCCCGAGACTAGCGGGGGGCTACAATGAGCAGTTCTTC.